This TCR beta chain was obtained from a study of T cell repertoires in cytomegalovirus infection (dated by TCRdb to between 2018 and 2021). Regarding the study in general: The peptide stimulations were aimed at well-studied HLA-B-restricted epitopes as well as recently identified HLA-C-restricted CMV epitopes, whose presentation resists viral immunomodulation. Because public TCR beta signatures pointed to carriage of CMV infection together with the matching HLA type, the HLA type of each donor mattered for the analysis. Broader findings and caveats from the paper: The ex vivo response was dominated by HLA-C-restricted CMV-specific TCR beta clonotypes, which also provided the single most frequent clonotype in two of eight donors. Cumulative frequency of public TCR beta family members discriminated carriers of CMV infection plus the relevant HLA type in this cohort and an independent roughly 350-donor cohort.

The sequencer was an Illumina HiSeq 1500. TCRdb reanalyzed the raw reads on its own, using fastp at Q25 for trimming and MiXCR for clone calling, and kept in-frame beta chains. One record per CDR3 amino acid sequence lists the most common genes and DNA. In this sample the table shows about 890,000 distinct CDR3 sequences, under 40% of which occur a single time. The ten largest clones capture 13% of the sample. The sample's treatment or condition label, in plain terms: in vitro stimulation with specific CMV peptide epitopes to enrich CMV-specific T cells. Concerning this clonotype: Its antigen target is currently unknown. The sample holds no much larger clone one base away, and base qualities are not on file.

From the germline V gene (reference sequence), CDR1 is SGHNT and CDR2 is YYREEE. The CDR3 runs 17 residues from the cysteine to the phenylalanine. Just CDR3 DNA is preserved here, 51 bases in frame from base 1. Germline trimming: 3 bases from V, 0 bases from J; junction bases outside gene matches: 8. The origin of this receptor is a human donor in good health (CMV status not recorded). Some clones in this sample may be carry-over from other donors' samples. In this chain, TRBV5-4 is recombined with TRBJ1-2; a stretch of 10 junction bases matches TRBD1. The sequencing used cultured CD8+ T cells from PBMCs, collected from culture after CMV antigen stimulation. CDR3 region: CASSSGQGLVANYGYTF. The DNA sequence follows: TGTGCCAGCAGCTCGGGACAGGGGCTCGTCGCTAACTATGGCTACACCTTC.